The rows below give T cell receptor beta chains drawn from one sample of a study of Graves' ophthalmopathy and Graves' hyperthyroidism. TCRdb re-derived calls from the multiplex PCR reads in MiXCR, one entry per CDR3 protein. The sample lists 900,000 to 1,200,000 distinct CDR3 sequences, 35% to 40% occurring once. Input material: peripheral blood or thyroid tissue (not recorded which). The receptor set was obtained from an adult man with Graves' hyperthyroidism. Each CDR3 is given with its conserved first and last residue. D genes are given only for firm matches. Clone size is given for some rows only: seen once, a few or many times, or a class if the clone is expanded.

v_gene	j_gene	abundance	d_gene	CDR3nt	CDR3aa
TRBV7-9	TRBJ2-7	few	TRBD2	TGTGCCAGCAGCGCCAGCGGGGGGTCGTGGAGGGAGCAGTACTTC	CASSASGGSWREQYF
TRBV10-3	TRBJ1-5	.	.	TGTGCCATCAGGGCGACATCAGATAGCAATCAGCCCCAGCATTTT	CAIRATSDSNQPQHF
TRBV19	TRBJ2-7	.	.	TGTGCCAGTAGTATCGGCCACATTGGCCTCTACGAGCAGTACTTC	CASSIGHIGLYEQYF
TRBV10-2	TRBJ2-7	.	.	TGTGCCAGCAGTGCTGCCCGGGCCCAATTAGGCGAGCAGTACTTC	CASSAARAQLGEQYF
TRBV5-1	TRBJ2-7	many	TRBD2	TGCGCCAGCAGCATTAGCGGGGGTTACGAGCAGTACTTC	CASSISGGYEQYF
TRBV5-1	TRBJ1-1	few	.	TGCGCCAGCGGCCGGGGGGTTCGGACTGAAGCTTTCTTT	CASGRGVRTEAFF
TRBV11-2	TRBJ1-6	many	TRBD1	TGTGCCAGCAGCTCTACAGGGGAGGATTCACCCCTCCACTTT	CASSSTGEDSPLHF
TRBV7-9	TRBJ2-5	.	.	TGTGCCAGCAGCTCCTCCCCCGACAGTCCCCAGGATACCCAGTACTTC	CASSSSPDSPQDTQYF
TRBV20-1	TRBJ1-5	.	.	TGCAGTGCTAGAAAGACAGGAGCTGCCCAGCATTTT	CSARKTGAAQHF
TRBV12-3/TRBV12-4	TRBJ1-5	.	.	TGTGCCAGCAGAAGGACACCTAATCAGCCCCAGCATTTT	CASRRTPNQPQHF
TRBV7-2	TRBJ1-2	.	.	TGTGCCAGCAGCCCACACGGGGGGGGTTCTCGATGGGATGGCTGCACCTTC	CASSPHGGGSRWDGCTF
TRBV12-3/TRBV12-4	TRBJ2-2	.	TRBD1	TGTGCCAGCAGTTTCCGGACAGGGTCAAGGAACACCGGGGAGCTGTTTTTT	CASSFRTGSRNTGELFF
TRBV2	TRBJ1-2	many	.	TGTGCCAGCAGTGGACAGCTGGTGGGGACTGGCTACACCTTC	CASSGQLVGTGYTF
TRBV7-8	TRBJ2-7	many	.	TGCGCCAGCAGCCCTTTTCGGGGGAACGAGCAGTACTTC	CASSPFRGNEQYF
TRBV2	TRBJ2-5	.	.	TGCGCCAGCAGCCAAGCCTATTCGGGAGAACAAGAGACCCAGTACTTC	CASSQAYSGEQETQYF
TRBV12-3/TRBV12-4	TRBJ2-7	.	TRBD1	TGTGCCAGCAGTGCATACAGGGGAAGCTCCTACGAGCAGTACTTC	CASSAYRGSSYEQYF
TRBV29-1	TRBJ2-2	.	.	TGCAGCGTCAGACTAGTAGGCGCAGTGGGGGGGGAGCTGTTTTTT	CSVRLVGAVGGELFF
TRBV7-9	TRBJ2-5	.	.	TGTGCCAGCAGCTCAACAGCCAGGGTCCAAGAGACCCAGTACTTC	CASSSTARVQETQYF
TRBV11-2	TRBJ2-7	many	.	TGTGCCAGCAGCTTCGCTCCACACTACGAGCAGTACTTC	CASSFAPHYEQYF
TRBV6-6	TRBJ2-2	few	TRBD1	TGTGCCAGCAGACGGACAGGAATTAACACCGGGGAGCTGTTTTTT	CASRRTGINTGELFF
TRBV10-3	TRBJ2-7	.	.	TGTGCCAGCAACCGAGTAAAAAGGTCCTACGAGCAGTACTTC	CASNRVKRSYEQYF
TRBV20-1	TRBJ1-4	.	TRBD1	TGCAGTGCTAGCCGGGACAGACTAAATGAAAAACTGTTTTTT	CSASRDRLNEKLFF
TRBV7-9	TRBJ2-2	.	TRBD2	TGTGCCAGCAGCCAAGAAGGGAACGCGGGAGAGTACACCGGGGAGCTGTTTTTT	CASSQEGNAGEYTGELFF
TRBV14	TRBJ1-1	many	.	TGTGCCAGCAGCTTATCTCACGGTACTGAAGCTTTCTTT	CASSLSHGTEAFF
TRBV29-1	TRBJ2-2	.	.	TGCAGCGTTGTGGGGTCAGGGGAGCTGTTTTTT	CSVVGSGELFF
TRBV11-2	TRBJ2-7	.	.	TGTGCCAGCAGCCAGGACAGAGCGATAACCTACGAGCAGTACTTC	CASSQDRAITYEQYF
TRBV29-1	TRBJ2-7	many	TRBD1	TGCAGCGTTGTAAGACAGGGATTCTACGAGCAGTACTTC	CSVVRQGFYEQYF
TRBV10-3	TRBJ2-1	.	TRBD1	TGTGCCAGCTACGGACAGGGAAGTGGGAATGAGCAGTTCTTC	CASYGQGSGNEQFF
TRBV7-2	TRBJ2-5	once	TRBD1	TGTGCCAGCAGCAGTGACCAGGGGGTTTGGCCCCAGTACTTC	CASSSDQGVWPQYF
TRBV9	TRBJ2-2	.	.	TGTGCCAGCAGCGTGGGGCACACCGGGGAGCTGTTTTTT	CASSVGHTGELFF
TRBV24-1	TRBJ2-2	many	.	TGTGCCACCAGTGGTTTGGGGAACACCGGGGAGCTGTTTTTT	CATSGLGNTGELFF
TRBV10-3	TRBJ2-7	few	.	TGTGCCAGCAGTAAGTCGACAGTCGAGCAGTACTTC	CASSKSTVEQYF
TRBV7-8	TRBJ1-5	.	TRBD1	TGTGCCAGCAGCTTAGCGGGGACAGTTAATCAGCCCCAGCATTTT	CASSLAGTVNQPQHF
TRBV24-1	TRBJ2-5	.	.	TGTGCCACCAGTGACCCGGGCTCAGGCGAGGTTCAGTACTTC	CATSDPGSGEVQYF
TRBV4-1	TRBJ1-1	once	.	TGCGCCAGCAGCAAAGATTCCACTGAAGCTTTCTTT	CASSKDSTEAFF
TRBV25-1	TRBJ1-4	.	.	TGTGCCAGCAGTTCCGTTGCAGGAAATATTGAGTTTGGTGAAAAACTGTTTTTT	CASSSVAGNIEFGEKLFF
TRBV6-5	TRBJ1-2	.	.	TGTGCCAGCAGTTACGACACTCTCGGGGAATACTATGGCTACACCTTC	CASSYDTLGEYYGYTF
TRBV15	TRBJ2-5	many	.	TGTGCCACCGGGGTTGAAGGGAGAGGAGAGACCCAGTACTTC	CATGVEGRGETQYF
TRBV11-2	TRBJ1-2	many	.	TGTGCCAGCAGCCTGACCCTTGGGGCGTATGGCTACACCTTC	CASSLTLGAYGYTF
TRBV4-3	TRBJ1-6	many	TRBD1	TGCGCCAGCAGCCACCAGGGACAGGGAGGGAACTCACCCCTCCACTTT	CASSHQGQGGNSPLHF
TRBV7-2	TRBJ2-7	few	.	TGTGCCAGCAGCTCACGGACCCTGGGCTCCTACGAGCAGTACTTC	CASSSRTLGSYEQYF
TRBV5-4	TRBJ2-7	many	.	TGCGCCAGCAGGGTCCATTGGCTAACCTACGAGCAGTACTTC	CASRVHWLTYEQYF
TRBV11-1	TRBJ1-2	.	TRBD1	TGTGCCAGCAGCTTAGGGCCAACGACAGGGGACTATGGCTACACCTTC	CASSLGPTTGDYGYTF
TRBV12-3/TRBV12-4	TRBJ2-5	many	.	TGTGCCAGCAGTACGAATTCAGAGACCCAGTACTTC	CASSTNSETQYF
TRBV5-1	TRBJ2-7	once	TRBD1	TGCGCCAGCAGCTTGGCCCGGGACAGGGGGCTCCTAAACTACGAGCAGTACTTC	CASSLARDRGLLNYEQYF
TRBV15	TRBJ2-5	.	.	TGTGCCACCAGCGCCCTCGGGGGTGTAGTGTCAGGGCTAGCCCAAGAGACCCAGTACTTC	CATSALGGVVSGLAQETQYF
TRBV6-6	TRBJ2-7	many	TRBD1	TGTGCCAGCAGCAGACAGGGGGAGGCCTACGAGCAGTACTTC	CASSRQGEAYEQYF
TRBV29-1	TRBJ1-1	.	.	TGCAGCGTTGAACCTCACGGGGGGAACACTGAAGCTTTCTTT	CSVEPHGGNTEAFF
TRBV6-5	TRBJ1-2	.	.	TGTGCCATCACGGCGTTCCCCAACTATGGCTACACCTTC	CAITAFPNYGYTF
TRBV5-1	TRBJ1-2	once	.	TGCGCCAGCAGCTTGAATGGAACGGAGAAATACAGCTATGGCTACACCTTC	CASSLNGTEKYSYGYTF
TRBV25-1	TRBJ1-6	.	.	TGTGCCAGCAGTGAAGACAGGCCTTCACCCCTCCACTTT	CASSEDRPSPLHF
TRBV2	TRBJ1-5	.	.	TGTGCCAGCAGTTTGAGGGCGGTGGATGACAATCAGCCCCAGCATTTT	CASSLRAVDDNQPQHF
TRBV9	TRBJ2-5	.	.	TGTGCCAGCAGCGTAGCAGGAGCGTATCAAGAGACCCAGTACTTC	CASSVAGAYQETQYF
TRBV28	TRBJ1-5	.	.	TGTGCCAGCAGTTTATCCCGGGAACGCAATCAGCCCCAGCATTTT	CASSLSRERNQPQHF
TRBV19	TRBJ2-6	.	TRBD2	TGTGCCAGTACCCTGGGAGGGGCGATATCTGGGGCCAACGTCCTGACTTTC	CASTLGGAISGANVLTF
TRBV7-9	TRBJ1-6	.	.	TGTGCCAGCAGCCTAGCTCCGGGACGGATAAAACATTCACCCCTCCACTTT	CASSLAPGRIKHSPLHF
TRBV29-1	TRBJ1-1	many	TRBD1	TGCAGCGTTGAAGTATTGGGACAGAAGAACACTGAAGCTTTCTTT	CSVEVLGQKNTEAFF